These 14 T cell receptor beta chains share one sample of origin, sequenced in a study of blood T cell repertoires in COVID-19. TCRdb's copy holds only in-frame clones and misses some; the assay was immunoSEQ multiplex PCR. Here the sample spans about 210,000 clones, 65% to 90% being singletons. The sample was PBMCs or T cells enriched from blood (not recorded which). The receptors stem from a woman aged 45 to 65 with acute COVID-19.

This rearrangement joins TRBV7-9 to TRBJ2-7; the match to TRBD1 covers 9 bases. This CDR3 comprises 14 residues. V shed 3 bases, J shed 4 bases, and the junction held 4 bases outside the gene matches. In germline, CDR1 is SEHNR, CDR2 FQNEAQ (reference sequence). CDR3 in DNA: TGTGCCAGCAGCTTGGGACAGGGATTATACGAGCAGTACTTC. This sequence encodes CASSLGQGLYEQYF.

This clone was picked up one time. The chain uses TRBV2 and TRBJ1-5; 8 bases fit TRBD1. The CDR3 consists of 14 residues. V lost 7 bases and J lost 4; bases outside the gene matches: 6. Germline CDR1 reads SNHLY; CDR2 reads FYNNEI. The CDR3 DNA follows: TGTGCCAGCAAGGCAGGGGGCGTTAATCAGCCCCAGCATTTT. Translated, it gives CASKAGGVNQPQHF.

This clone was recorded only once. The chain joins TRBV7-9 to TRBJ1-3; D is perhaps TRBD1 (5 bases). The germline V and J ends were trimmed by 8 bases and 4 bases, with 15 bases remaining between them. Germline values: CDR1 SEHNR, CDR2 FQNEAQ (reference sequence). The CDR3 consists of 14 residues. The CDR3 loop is CASSTGLAGNTIYF. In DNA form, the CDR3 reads TGTGCCAGCTCAACAGGTCTTGCGGGAAACACCATATATTTT.

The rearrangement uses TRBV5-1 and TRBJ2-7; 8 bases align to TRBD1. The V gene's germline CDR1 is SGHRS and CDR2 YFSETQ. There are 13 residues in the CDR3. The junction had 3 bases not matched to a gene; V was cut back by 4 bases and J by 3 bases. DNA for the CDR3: TGCGCCAGCAGCGGAGGGACAGGCTACGAGCAGTACTTC. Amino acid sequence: CASSGGTGYEQYF.

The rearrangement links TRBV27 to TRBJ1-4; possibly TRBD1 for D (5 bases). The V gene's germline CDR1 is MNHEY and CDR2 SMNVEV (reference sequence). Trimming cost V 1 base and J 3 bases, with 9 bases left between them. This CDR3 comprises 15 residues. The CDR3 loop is CASSLYAGSNEKLFF. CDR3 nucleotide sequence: TGTGCCAGCAGTTTATACGCAGGGTCTAATGAAAAACTGTTTTTT.

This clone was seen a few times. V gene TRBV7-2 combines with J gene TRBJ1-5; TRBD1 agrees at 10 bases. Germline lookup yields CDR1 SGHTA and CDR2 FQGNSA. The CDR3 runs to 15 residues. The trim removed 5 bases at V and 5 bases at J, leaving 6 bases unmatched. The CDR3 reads CASSASDRGHQPQHF. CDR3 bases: TGTGCCAGCAGCGCCTCCGACAGGGGGCATCAGCCCCAGCATTTT.

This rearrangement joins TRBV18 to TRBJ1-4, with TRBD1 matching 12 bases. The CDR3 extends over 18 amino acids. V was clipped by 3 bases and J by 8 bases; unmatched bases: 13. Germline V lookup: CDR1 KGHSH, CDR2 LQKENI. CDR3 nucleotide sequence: TGTGCCAGCTCACCCCGCGCGGGACAGGGGGCGGTTAGCGAAAAACTGTTTTTT. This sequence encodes CASSPRAGQGAVSEKLFF.

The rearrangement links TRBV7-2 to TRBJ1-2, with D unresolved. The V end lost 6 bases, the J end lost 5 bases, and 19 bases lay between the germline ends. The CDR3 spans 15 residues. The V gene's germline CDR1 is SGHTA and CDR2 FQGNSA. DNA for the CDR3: TGTGCCAGCAGTATAGGGCAGGCGGGGAAGTATGGCTACACCTTC. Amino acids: CASSIGQAGKYGYTF.

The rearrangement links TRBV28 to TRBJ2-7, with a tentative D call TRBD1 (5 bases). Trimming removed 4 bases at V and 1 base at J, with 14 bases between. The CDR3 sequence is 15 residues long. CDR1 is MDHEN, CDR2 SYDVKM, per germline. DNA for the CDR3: TGTGCCAGCAGTTGGGATGCCAGGGTGTCCTACGAGCAGTACTTC. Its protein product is CASSWDARVSYEQYF. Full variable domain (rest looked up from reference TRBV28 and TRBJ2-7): DVKVTQSSRYLVKRTGEKVFLECVQDMDHENMFWYRQDPGLGLRLIYFSYDVKMKEKGDIPEGYSVSREKKERFSLILESASTNQTSMYLCASSWDARVSYEQYFGPGTRLTVT.

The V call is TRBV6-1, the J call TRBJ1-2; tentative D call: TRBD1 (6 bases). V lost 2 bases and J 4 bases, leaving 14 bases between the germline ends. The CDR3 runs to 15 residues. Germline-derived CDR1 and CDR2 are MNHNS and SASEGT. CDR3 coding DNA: TGTGCCAGCAGTGAAATTGTAGGGACAACCTATGGCTACACCTTC. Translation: CASSEIVGTTYGYTF.

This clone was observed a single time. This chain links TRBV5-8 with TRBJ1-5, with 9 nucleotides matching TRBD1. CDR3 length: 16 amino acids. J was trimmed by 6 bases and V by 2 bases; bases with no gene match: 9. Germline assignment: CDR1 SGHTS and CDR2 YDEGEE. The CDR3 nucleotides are TGTGCCAGCAGCTTTTACGGGACAGGGATGGTTCAGCCCCAGCATTTT. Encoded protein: CASSFYGTGMVQPQHF.

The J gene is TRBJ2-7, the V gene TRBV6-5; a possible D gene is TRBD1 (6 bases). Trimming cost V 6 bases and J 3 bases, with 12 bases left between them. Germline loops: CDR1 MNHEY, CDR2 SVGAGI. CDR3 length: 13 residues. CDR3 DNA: TGTGCCAGCAGGGCCGGGACATTCTACGAGCAGTACTTC. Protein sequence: CASRAGTFYEQYF.

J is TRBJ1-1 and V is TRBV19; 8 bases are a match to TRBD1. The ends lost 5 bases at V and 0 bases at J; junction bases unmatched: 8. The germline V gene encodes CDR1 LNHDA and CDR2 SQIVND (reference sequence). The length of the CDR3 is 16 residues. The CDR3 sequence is CASSSRQGYMNTEAFF. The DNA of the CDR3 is TGTGCCAGTAGTTCCCGACAGGGGTACATGAACACTGAAGCTTTCTTT.

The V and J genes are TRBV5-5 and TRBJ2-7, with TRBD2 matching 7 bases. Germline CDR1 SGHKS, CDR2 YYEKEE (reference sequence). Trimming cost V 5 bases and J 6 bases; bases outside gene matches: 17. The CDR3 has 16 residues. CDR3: CASRVGIGGGMGEQYF. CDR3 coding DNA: TGTGCCAGCAGGGTTGGGATTGGCGGGGGTATGGGCGAGCAGTACTTC.